Given below is one TCR beta chain in context. This CDR3 has 15 amino acids. Germline values: CDR1 SGDLS, CDR2 YYNGEE. V dropped 2 bases and J dropped 3 bases, with 12 bases sitting between them. This record comes from a study of blood T cell repertoires in COVID-19. Clones were read by immunoSEQ multiplex PCR, and TCRdb kept only the in-frame ones, dropping some. The sample holds 300,000 to 350,000 clones, 87% seen once. This clonotype was obtained from a woman between 18 and 29 years old who had recovered from COVID-19. The chain uses TRBV9 and TRBJ2-1, with D maybe TRBD1 (6 bases). The sample comprised PBMCs or T cells enriched from blood (not recorded which). The CDR3 loop is CASSVKRGSYNEQFF. CDR3 sequence (DNA): TGTGCCAGCAGCGTCAAGAGGGGGAGCTACAATGAGCAGTTCTTC.